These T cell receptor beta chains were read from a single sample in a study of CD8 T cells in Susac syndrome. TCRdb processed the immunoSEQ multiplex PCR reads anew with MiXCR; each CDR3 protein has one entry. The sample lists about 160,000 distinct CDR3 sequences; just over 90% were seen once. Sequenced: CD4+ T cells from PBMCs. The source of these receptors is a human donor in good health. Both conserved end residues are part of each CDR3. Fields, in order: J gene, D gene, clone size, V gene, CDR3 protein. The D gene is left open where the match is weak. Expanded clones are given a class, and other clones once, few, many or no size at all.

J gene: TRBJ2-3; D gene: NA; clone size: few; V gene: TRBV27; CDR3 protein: CASSFGAGTDTQYF
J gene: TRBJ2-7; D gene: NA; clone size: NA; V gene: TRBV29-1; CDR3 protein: CSVTIRLTYEQYF
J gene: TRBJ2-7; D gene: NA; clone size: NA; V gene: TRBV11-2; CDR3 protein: CASSLITAGRHEQYF
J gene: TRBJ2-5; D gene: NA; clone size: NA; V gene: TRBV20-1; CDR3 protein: CSYRSGGRETQYF
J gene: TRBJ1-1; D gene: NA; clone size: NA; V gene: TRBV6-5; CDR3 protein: CASGRTTNTEAFF
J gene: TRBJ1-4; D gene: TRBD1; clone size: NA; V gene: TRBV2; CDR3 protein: CASRRTGSDEKLFF
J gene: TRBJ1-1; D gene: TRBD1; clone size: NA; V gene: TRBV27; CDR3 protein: CASSFKDRVYTEAFF
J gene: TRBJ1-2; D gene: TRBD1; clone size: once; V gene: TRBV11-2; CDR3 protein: CASSPQQGIGGYTF
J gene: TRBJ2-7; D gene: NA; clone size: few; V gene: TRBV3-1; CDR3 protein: CASSQGHEQYF
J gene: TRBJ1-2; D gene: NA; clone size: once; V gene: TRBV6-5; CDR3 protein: CASTTGERGYTF
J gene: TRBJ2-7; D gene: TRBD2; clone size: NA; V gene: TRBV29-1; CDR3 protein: CSVAASGGSGLGYEQYF
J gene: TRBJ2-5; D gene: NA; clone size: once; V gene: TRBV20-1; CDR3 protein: CSARDSGGDQETQYF
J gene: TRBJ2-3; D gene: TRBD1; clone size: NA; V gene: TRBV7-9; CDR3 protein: CAGTGHLDTDTQYF
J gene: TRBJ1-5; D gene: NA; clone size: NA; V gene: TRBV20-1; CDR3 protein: CSATGGSSNQPQHF
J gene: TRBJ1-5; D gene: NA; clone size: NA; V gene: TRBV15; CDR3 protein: CATSRERDSPYQPQHF
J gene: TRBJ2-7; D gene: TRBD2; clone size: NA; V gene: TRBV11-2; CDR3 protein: CASSLDLGRGYEQYF
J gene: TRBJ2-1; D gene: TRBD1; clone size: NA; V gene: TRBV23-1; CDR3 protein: CASRGTGCYLSSYNEQFF
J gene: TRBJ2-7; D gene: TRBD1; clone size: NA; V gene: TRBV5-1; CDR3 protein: CASSPTGVEQYF
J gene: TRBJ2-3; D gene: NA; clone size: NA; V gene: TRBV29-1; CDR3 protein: CSVELGTADTQYF
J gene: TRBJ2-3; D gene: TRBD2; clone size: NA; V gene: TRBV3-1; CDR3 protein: CASSSRLAVNTDTQYF
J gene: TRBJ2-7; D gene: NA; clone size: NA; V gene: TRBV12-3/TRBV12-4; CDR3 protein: CASSDATYEQYF
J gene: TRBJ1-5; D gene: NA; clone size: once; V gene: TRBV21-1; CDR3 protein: CASSKRLYRRNKNQPQHF
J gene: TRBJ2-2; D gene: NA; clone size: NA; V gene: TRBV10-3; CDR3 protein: CAISETGSGELFF
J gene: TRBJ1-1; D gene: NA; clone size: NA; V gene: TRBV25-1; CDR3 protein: CASSPGPQGAFF
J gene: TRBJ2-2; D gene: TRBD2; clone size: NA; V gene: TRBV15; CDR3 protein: CATSRGAGDLTGELFF
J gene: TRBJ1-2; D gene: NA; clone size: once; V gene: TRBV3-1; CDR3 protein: CASSQAPLADGYTF
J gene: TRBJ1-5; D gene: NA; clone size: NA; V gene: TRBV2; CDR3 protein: CASSEGRESNQPQHF
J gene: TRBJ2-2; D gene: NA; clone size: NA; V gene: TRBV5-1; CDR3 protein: CASGMGNTGELFF
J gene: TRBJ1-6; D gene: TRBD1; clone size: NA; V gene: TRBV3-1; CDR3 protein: CASSRDSYPPLHF
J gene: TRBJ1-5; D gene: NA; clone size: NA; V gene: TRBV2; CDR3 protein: CASSERGAGNQPQHF
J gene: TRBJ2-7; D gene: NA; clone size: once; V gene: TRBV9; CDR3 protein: CASSVTGTYEQYF
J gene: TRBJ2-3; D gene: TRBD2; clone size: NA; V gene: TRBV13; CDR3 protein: CASSLSLLAGGLDTQYF
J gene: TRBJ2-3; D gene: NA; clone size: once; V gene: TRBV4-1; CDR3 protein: CASSQETEDTQYF
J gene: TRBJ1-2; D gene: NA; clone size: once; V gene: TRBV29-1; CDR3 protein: CSVRRGDYGYTF
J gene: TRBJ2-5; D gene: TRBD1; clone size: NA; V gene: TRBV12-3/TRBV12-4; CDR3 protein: CASRITGGGETQYF
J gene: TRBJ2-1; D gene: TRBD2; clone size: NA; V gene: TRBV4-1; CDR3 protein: CASSRGTSGYNEQFF
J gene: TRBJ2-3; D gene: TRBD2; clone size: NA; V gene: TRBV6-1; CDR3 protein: CASSRAGGLADTQYF
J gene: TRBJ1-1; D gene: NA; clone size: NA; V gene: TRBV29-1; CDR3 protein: CSVGRRGVNTEAFF
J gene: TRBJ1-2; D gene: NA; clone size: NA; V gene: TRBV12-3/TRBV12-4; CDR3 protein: CASSLDGQTYGYTF
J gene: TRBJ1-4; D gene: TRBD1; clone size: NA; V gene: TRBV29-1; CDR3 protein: CSVEEGGLEKLFF
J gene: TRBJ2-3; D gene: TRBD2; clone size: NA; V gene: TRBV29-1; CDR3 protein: CSVISGGPDTQYF
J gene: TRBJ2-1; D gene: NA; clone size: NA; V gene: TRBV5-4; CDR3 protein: CASSLQWANEQFF
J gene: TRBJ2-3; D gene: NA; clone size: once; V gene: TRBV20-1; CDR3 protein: CSARDSGADTQYF
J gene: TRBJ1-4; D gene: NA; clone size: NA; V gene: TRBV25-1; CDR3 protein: CASKPAGSNEKLFF
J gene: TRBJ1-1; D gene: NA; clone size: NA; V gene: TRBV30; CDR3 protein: CAWSVGFSAEAFF
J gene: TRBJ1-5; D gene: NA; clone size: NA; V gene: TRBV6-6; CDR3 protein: CASRYEGNQPQHF
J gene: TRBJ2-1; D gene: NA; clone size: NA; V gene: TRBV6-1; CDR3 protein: CASSGRNEQFF
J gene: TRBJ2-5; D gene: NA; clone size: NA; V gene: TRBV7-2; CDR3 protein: CASSLQGLPGETQYF
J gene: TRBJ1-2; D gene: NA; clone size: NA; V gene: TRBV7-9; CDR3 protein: CASSLWERNYGYTF
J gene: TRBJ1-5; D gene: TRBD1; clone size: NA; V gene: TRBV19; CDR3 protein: CASHTGTGDRYSNQPQHF
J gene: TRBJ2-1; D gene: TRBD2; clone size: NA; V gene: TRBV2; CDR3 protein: CASRGVAGFNEQFF
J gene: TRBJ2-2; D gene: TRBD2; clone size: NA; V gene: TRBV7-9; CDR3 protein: CASRRSGGAPGELFF
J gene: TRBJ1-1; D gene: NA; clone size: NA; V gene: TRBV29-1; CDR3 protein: CSAQGDTEAFF
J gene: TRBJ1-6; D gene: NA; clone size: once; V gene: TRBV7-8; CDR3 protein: CASSLVFGSDNSPLHF
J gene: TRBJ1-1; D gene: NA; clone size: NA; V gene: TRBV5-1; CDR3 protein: CASSLSPGDTEAFF